This T cell receptor (beta chain) emerged from a study of CD8 T cells in ankylosing spondylitis. Note on this clonotype: Its antigen is undetermined.

Germline-derived CDR1 and CDR2 are SQVTM and ANQGSEA. This CDR3 spans 10 amino acids. Trimming pared 7 bases from V and 9 bases from J, leaving 12 bases between. Generation of TCR beta libraries employed quantitative 5'-RACE incorporating molecular barcodes. Using its own MiXCR run on the 5' RACE reads, TCRdb lists one record per CDR3 protein. The sample lists approximately 540,000 distinct CDR3 sequences, roughly 12% occurring once. Study observations and caveats: Clones linked to disease were reported to show significant enrichment in matched ankylosing spondylitis synovial fluid. There was a TCR beta motif, made of several highly homologous variants, that appeared characteristic of ankylosing spondylitis blood.

The sequenced sample was blood, either unsorted or a sorted T cell fraction (not recorded which). The source is a male donor with ankylosing spondylitis. The chain links TRBV29-1 to TRBJ2-5; tentative D call: TRBD2 (5 bases). The CDR3 coding sequence is TGCAGCGCCGAGCCGGAGGCCCAGTACTTC. It is translated as CSAEPEAQYF.